Sequencing of this TCR beta chain was carried out in a study of blood T cell repertoires in COVID-19. Study details: Sites in the United States, Italy and Spain provided acute and convalescent COVID-19 samples. Sources were T cells, B-cell-depleted T cells, or PBMCs; the material itself was cDNA or gDNA.

Original processing notes: Researchers report that nucleated cell counts were estimated from reference gene primer amplification. Repertoires were generated with immunoSEQ multiplex PCR, while TCRdb's copy carries only in-frame clones and drops some. V and J calls and clone size are those listed in that table; D and trimming were worked out from the DNA. The table shows approximately 190,000 clones, with more than 70% occurring only once. V trimming: 11 bases; J trimming: 7 bases; junction bases outside the gene matches: 9. The CDR3 runs to 13 residues. Source material: peripheral blood. The clonotype comes from a woman in her thirties or forties who had recovered from COVID-19. This chain uses TRBV12-3 or TRBV12-4 with TRBJ2-2; TRBD1 aligns across 8 bases. The CDR3 loop is CADGTGENGELFF. DNA of the CDR3: TGTGCCGACGGGACAGGTGAAAACGGGGAGCTGTTTTTT.